The T cell receptor (beta chain) under discussion was sequenced for a study of T cell responses to AZD1222 COVID-19 vaccine. Looked up from germline, CDR1 is MDHEN and CDR2 is SYDVKM. The CDR3 totals 16 residues. Germline trimming cut 7 bases from V and 4 bases from J; bases unmatched to any gene: 13. TCRdb's copy holds only in-frame clones and misses some; the assay was immunoSEQ multiplex PCR. The sample includes 160,000 or so clones, less than 95% of them seen just once. Overall study results and limits: Along spike, vaccine-associated CD4 TCRs were found throughout, with dominance at 160-218 and 743-854. Close to half of spike-specific TCRs reportedly recognize unmutated variant regions. Donors, mostly white British, included more females; clonal diversity was possibly underestimated.

This clone was detected only once. Antigen: not known. The chain couples TRBV28 to TRBJ2-5; 9 bases agree with TRBD1. The sequencing used peripheral blood, collected on day 0 of AZD1222 vaccination. This receptor was obtained from an adult in good health. The CDR3 nucleotides are TGTGCCAGCAACTCCTTCCGGGGACAGGGCGGAGAGACCCAGTACTTC. Its translation is CASNSFRGQGGETQYF. Full variable domain (outside the CDR3, taken from reference TRBV28 and TRBJ2-5): DVKVTQSSRYLVKRTGEKVFLECVQDMDHENMFWYRQDPGLGLRLIYFSYDVKMKEKGDIPEGYSVSREKKERFSLILESASTNQTSMYLCASNSFRGQGGETQYFGPGTRLLVL.